These 12 T cell receptor beta chains share one sample of origin, sequenced in a study of T-cell memory formation after mild COVID-19. TCRdb ran MiXCR on the 5' RACE reads and lists one entry per CDR3 protein. The sample yields over 350,000 distinct CDR3 sequences, roughly a quarter seen once. The sample taken for sequencing was PBMCs or a T cell subset sorted from them (not recorded which). These receptors were collected from an adult woman who had mild COVID-19 (a few samples of this study predate the infection). Cell type and time point are not known.

The chain links TRBV20-1 to TRBJ2-2; 9 bases map to TRBD2. CDR3 size: 14 residues. CDR1 is DFQATT, CDR2 SNEGSKA, per germline (reference sequence). The junction had 2 bases not matched to a gene; V was cut back by 2 bases and J by 4 bases. The CDR3 sequence: CSARLAGSTGELFF. The CDR3, as DNA: TGCAGTGCTAGACTAGCGGGGTCCACCGGGGAGCTGTTTTTT.

This clonotype was observed a handful of times. The rearrangement uses TRBV7-9 and TRBJ2-7, with unresolved D. V lost 3 bases and J 4 bases, leaving 13 bases between the germline ends. This CDR3 contains 14 residues. CDR1 is SEHNR, CDR2 FQNEAQ, per germline (reference sequence). The CDR3 loop is CASSFGFGVYEQYF. Written as DNA, the CDR3 is TGTGCCAGCAGCTTTGGCTTTGGGGTATACGAGCAGTACTTC.

Regarding this clonotype: Since a much larger clone is just one base distant, this may be a read error. This rearrangement joins TRBV18 to TRBJ2-7; D possibly uses TRBD1 or TRBD2 (5 bases each). The germline gives CDR1 KGHSH, CDR2 LQKENI. The V gene lost 2 bases and the J gene lost 1 base, with 12 bases spanning the gap. The CDR3 is made up of 15 amino acids. The CDR3 DNA reads as TGTGCCAGCTCACCAGGGACGGGCTTTTCCTACGAGCAGTACTTC. Amino acids: CASSPGTGFSYEQYF.

The CDR3, as DNA: TGTGCCAGCAGCCCACTAGTAGAAGCCTACAATGAGCAGTTCTTC. Protein product: CASSPLVEAYNEQFF. The chain joins TRBV6-6 to TRBJ2-1; tentative D call: TRBD2 (5 bases). Germline V gene data show CDR1 as MNHNY and CDR2 as SVGAGI (reference sequence). The V end was cut by 6 bases, the J end by 2 bases, with 14 bases between. CDR3 length: 15 residues.

This clonotype has more than one count but fewer than ten. The chain combines TRBV7-9 with TRBJ2-5, with D perhaps being TRBD1 or TRBD2 (5 bases each). The CDR3 has 13 residues. V lost 1 base, J lost 5 bases, and 8 bases lay in between. Germline V gives CDR1 SEHNR, CDR2 FQNEAQ (reference sequence). The CDR3 here is CASSLDGTETQYF. Written as DNA, the CDR3 is TGTGCCAGCAGCTTAGACGGGACGGAGACCCAGTACTTC. Drawing the rest from reference TRBV7-9 and TRBJ2-5, the complete variable domain is DTGVSQNPRHKITKRGQNVTFRCDPISEHNRLYWYRQTLGQGPEFLTYFQNEAQLEKSRLLSDRFSAERPKGSFSTLEIQRTEQGDSAMYLCASSLDGTETQYFGPGTRLLVL.

The chain couples TRBV20-1 to TRBJ2-4, with 14 positions matching TRBD2. With V trimmed by 3 bases and J by 0 bases, 13 bases remained unmatched. The CDR3 extends over 20 amino acids. Germline values: CDR1 DFQATT, CDR2 SNEGSKA (reference sequence). The CDR3 bases are TGCAGTGCTAGGACCCACTGGACTAGCGGGAGGTCAGAAGCCAAAAACATTCAGTACTTC. This gives the protein CSARTHWTSGRSEAKNIQYF.

This clonotype occurred a few times. This chain links TRBV12-3 or TRBV12-4 with TRBJ2-7; 12 bases are a match to TRBD2. The CDR3 contains 15 residues. The V gene end was trimmed by 6 bases and the J gene end by 7 bases; junction bases not matched to a gene: 10. DNA of the CDR3: TGTGCCAGCAGCTCCCTAGCGGGAGGGCCACGGGAGCAGTACTTC. Translated, it gives CASSSLAGGPREQYF.

This clonotype was seen a few times. CDR3 bases: TGTGCCAGCAGCCCTGGGACGGTTAGCAATCAGCCCCAGCATTTT. It yields the protein CASSPGTVSNQPQHF. The V gene is TRBV5-5, the J gene TRBJ1-5; weak D call: TRBD1 (5 bases). Germline loops: CDR1 SGHKS, CDR2 YYEKEE (reference sequence). This CDR3 has 15 residues. Between the trimmed V and J ends, which lost 4 bases and 0 bases, there was a span of 11 bases.

This clonotype has a handful of counts. J is TRBJ1-1 and V is TRBV20-1; D call uncertain. Germline values: CDR1 DFQATT, CDR2 SNEGSKA (reference sequence). V lost 2 bases and J lost 0, with 22 bases in between. The CDR3 has 18 amino acids. CDR3 sequence (DNA): TGCAGTGCTAGATCCCCTTTTTACAGCGAGGTGATGAACACTGAAGCTTTCTTT. Its protein product is CSARSPFYSEVMNTEAFF.

This clonotype occurred a few times. The DNA of the CDR3 is TGCAGTGCTAGGACAGGGGTAGGAGATACGCAGTATTTT. It is translated as CSARTGVGDTQYF. The V call is TRBV20-1, the J call TRBJ2-3; 8 positions agree with TRBD1. Germline CDR1 is DFQATT and CDR2 is SNEGSKA (reference sequence). The ends lost 3 bases at V and 5 bases at J; junction bases unmatched: 4. The CDR3 is 13 amino acids.

The chain has TRBV27 and TRBJ2-7, with 8 bases matching TRBD2. The germline gives CDR1 MNHEY, CDR2 SMNVEV (reference sequence). Losses at the gene ends were 4 bases for V and 4 bases for J; bases not matched to a gene: 12. The CDR3 is made up of 16 amino acids. CDR3 residues: CASSSVFSGKAYEQYF. The CDR3, as DNA: TGTGCCAGCAGTTCCGTTTTTAGCGGGAAGGCGTACGAGCAGTACTTC.

The V and J genes are TRBV7-2 and TRBJ2-3, with D perhaps given as TRBD1 or TRBD2 (5 bases each). The germline V gene has CDR1 SGHTA and CDR2 FQGNSA. The ends were cut back, 5 bases at V and 0 bases at J, with 12 bases in the middle. The CDR3 loop spans 15 amino acids. CDR3 in amino acids: CASSPWGLSTDTQYF. CDR3 DNA: TGTGCCAGCAGCCCTTGGGGGTTAAGCACAGATACGCAGTATTTT.